These 24 T cell receptor beta chains were all obtained from the same sample, sequenced in a study of identical twins (dated by TCRdb to the mid-2010s). The library was generated by 5' RACE. Sequencing instrument: Illumina HiSeq 2000. TCRdb reworked the public reads: Q25 trimming with fastp, MiXCR clone assembly, productive beta chains retained. Duplicate CDR3 protein sequences are folded into a single record with the most common DNA and genes. The table for this sample lists fewer than 250,000 distinct CDR3 sequences; roughly 7% of them were counted only once. The leading ten clones occupy about 3.6% of the sample. This sample also belongs to another study, concerning yellow fever vaccine responses in identical twins.

The sequencing sample was made of memory (CD45RO+) T cells sorted from blood. Per the publication, the cell subset or site label means: CD45RO+ enriched T cells. These TCRs come from a woman aged 18-35 years in good health.

The J gene is TRBJ1-2, the V gene TRBV7-3; 8 nucleotides agree with TRBD1. This CDR3 spans 14 amino acids. The ends lost 11 bases at V and 2 bases at J; junction bases unmatched: 10. Looked up from germline, CDR1 is SGHTA and CDR2 is FQGTGA. The CDR3 reads CAGGQGLTNYGYTF. In DNA, the CDR3 is TGTGCCGGAGGACAGGGCCTAACCAACTATGGCTACACCTTC.

This clonotype was found a few times. The rearrangement joins TRBV10-3 to TRBJ2-1, with D possibly called TRBD1 or TRBD2 (5 bases each). Trimming stripped 8 bases from V and 5 bases from J, with 13 bases between. The CDR3 extends over 13 amino acids. In germline, CDR1 is ENHRY, CDR2 SYGVKD. The CDR3 loop reads CAIGPGTHNEQFF. The CDR3 coding sequence is TGTGCCATCGGCCCCGGGACCCACAATGAGCAGTTCTTC.

In its sample, this clonotype was seen a few times. The rearrangement uses TRBV18 and TRBJ2-4, with 9 positions matching TRBD1. This CDR3 spans 16 amino acids. With V trimmed by 3 bases and J by 3 bases, 6 bases remained unmatched. Looked up from germline, CDR1 is KGHSH and CDR2 is LQKENI. The CDR3 DNA reads TGTGCCAGCTCACCCGGGACAGGGATTAGCAAAAACATTCAGTACTTC. It encodes CASSPGTGISKNIQYF.

Ten or more counts support this clonotype. The chain is built from TRBV5-1 and TRBJ2-7; tentatively, D is TRBD2 (8 bases). V lost 7 bases to trimming and J lost 0 bases, with 17 bases between them. The CDR3 has 15 residues. The V gene's germline CDR1 is SGHRS and CDR2 YFSETQ. CDR3 loop: CASGLSGDSSYEQYF. CDR3 in DNA: TGCGCCAGCGGACTTAGCGGGGACAGCTCCTACGAGCAGTACTTC.

This chain joins TRBV6-1 and TRBJ2-5, with a possible D match to TRBD1 (6 bases). Germline CDR1 reads MNHNS; CDR2 reads SASEGT. This CDR3 is built from 18 residues. Trimming stripped 6 bases from V and 4 bases from J, with 27 bases between. In DNA, the CDR3 is TGTGCCAGCAGCGGTAAGGGGGTTACGACCTCCACCTTAGAGACCCAGTACTTC. Residues: CASSGKGVTTSTLETQYF.

This clonotype has only a few counts. This chain connects TRBV11-2 to TRBJ1-6; D may be TRBD1 (5 bases). The CDR3 has 13 residues. Germline V gene lookup returns CDR1 SGHAT and CDR2 FQNNGV. V gave up 0 bases and J gave up 11 bases, with 8 bases separating them. CDR3 region: CASSLDRTTPLHF. The CDR3 DNA is TGTGCCAGCAGCTTAGACAGGACAACACCCCTCCACTTT.

CDR3 loop: CASSLLAGGQSEQFF. CDR3 bases: TGTGCCAGCAGCTTACTAGCGGGAGGGCAAAGTGAGCAGTTCTTC. The chain combines TRBV7-3 with TRBJ2-1; 12 nucleotides line up with TRBD2. V was pared by 2 bases and J by 9 bases, with 5 bases of the junction left unmatched. The CDR3 runs to 15 residues. Germline CDR1 SGHTA, CDR2 FQGTGA.

The chain joins TRBV27 to TRBJ2-7; unclear D gene. The germline V and J ends were trimmed by 7 bases and 5 bases, with 12 bases remaining between them. CDR3 length: 12 amino acids. Germline assignment: CDR1 MNHEY and CDR2 SMNVEV (reference sequence). The CDR3 loop reads CASNELGDEQYV. The CDR3 nucleotides read TGTGCCAGCAACGAACTTGGGGACGAGCAGTACGTC.

The rearrangement uses TRBV29-1 and TRBJ2-3; 7 bases fit TRBD2. Germline CDR1 SQVTM, CDR2 ANQGSEA. This CDR3 spans 15 amino acids. With V trimmed by 6 bases and J by 3 bases, 12 bases remained unmatched. The CDR3 region is CSVGRGAGDTDTQYF. The CDR3 nucleotides read TGCAGCGTCGGCCGTGGGGCGGGAGATACAGATACGCAGTATTTT.

The chain is built from TRBV7-6 and TRBJ2-5, with no clear D. Germline values: CDR1 SGHVS, CDR2 FNYEAQ. Trimming pared 5 bases from V and 8 bases from J, leaving 12 bases between. The CDR3 has 12 amino acids. The CDR3 sequence is CASSRTSVTQYF. For the CDR3, the DNA is TGTGCCAGCAGCCGGACCTCTGTCACCCAGTACTTC.

The CDR3 coding sequence is TGTGCCAGCAGACCCGGGACCGCCTATGGCTACACCTTC. It yields the protein CASRPGTAYGYTF. The genes are TRBV27 and TRBJ1-2, with D possibly TRBD1 on 5 matching bases. CDR1 is MNHEY, CDR2 SMNVEV, per germline (reference sequence). The CDR3 spans 13 residues. V lost 6 bases and J 4 bases, leaving 12 bases between the germline ends.

In nucleotides, the CDR3 is TGCGCCAGCAGCCAAGAACCGGGGGCTAGCCCCAAAAACATTCAGTACTTC. Translation gives CASSQEPGASPKNIQYF. The gene calls are TRBV4-1 and TRBJ2-4; D tentatively fits TRBD1 or TRBD2 (6 bases each). V was trimmed by 0 bases and J by 2 bases, leaving 14 bases between them. In germline, CDR1 is MGHRA, CDR2 YSYEKL. This CDR3 has 17 residues.

This clonotype was seen at least ten times. This chain uses TRBV3-1 with TRBJ1-1; D gene ambiguous. The CDR3 contains 16 residues. Germline V gene data show CDR1 as LGHDT and CDR2 as YNNKEL (reference sequence). Trimming stripped 1 base from V and 2 bases from J, with 14 bases between. The CDR3 spells CASSQAGGLPNTEAFF. The CDR3 bases are TGTGCCAGCAGCCAAGCGGGAGGACTGCCTAACACTGAAGCTTTCTTT.

The J gene is TRBJ1-1, the V gene TRBV18, with a weak D call TRBD1 (5 bases). CDR1 is KGHSH, CDR2 LQKENI, per germline. V lost 1 base to trimming and J lost 5 bases, with 8 bases between them. This CDR3 contains 13 residues. CDR3 protein: CASSPLKGTEAFF. DNA of the CDR3: TGTGCCAGCTCACCACTAAAGGGGACTGAAGCTTTCTTT.

The chain combines TRBV6-1 with TRBJ2-7; TRBD2 agrees at 12 bases. With V trimmed by 6 bases and J by 4 bases, 7 bases remained unmatched. The CDR3 contains 15 residues. Germline CDR1 is MNHNS and CDR2 is SASEGT. The CDR3 DNA is TGTGCCAGCAGAGAAAGCCTAGCGGGAGGGTACGAGCAGTACTTC. Protein product: CASRESLAGGYEQYF.

This clonotype was observed a few times. An end of the junction differs from the germline gene, which may be a read error. This chain connects TRBV20-1 to TRBJ2-3; D possibly corresponds to TRBD1 (6 bases). The CDR3 sequence is 11 residues long. CDR1 and CDR2 (germline): DFQATT, SNEGSKA (reference sequence). The CDR3 DNA reads TGCAGTGCTCCCCGTCGGGACACCAATCATTTT. Protein product: CSAPRRDTNHF.

Only a few counts were recorded for this clonotype. J is TRBJ1-2 and V is TRBV28; 8 positions agree with TRBD1. The germline CDR1 and CDR2 sequences are MDHEN and SYDVKM. J was trimmed by 8 bases and V by 3 bases; bases with no gene match: 5. The CDR3 has 13 amino acids. CDR3 amino acids: CASSFPGGIGYTF. CDR3 in DNA: TGTGCCAGCAGTTTCCCAGGGGGCATAGGCTACACCTTC.

The sample holds many counts of this clonotype. The rearrangement joins TRBV9 to TRBJ2-2, with TRBD2 matching over 13 bases. Unmatched junction bases numbered 9, after V lost 6 bases and J lost 4 bases. The CDR3 is made up of 17 amino acids. Germline V gene sequence: CDR1 SGDLS, CDR2 YYNGEE. CDR3 region: CASNMGTSGARTGELFF. The DNA for the CDR3 is TGTGCCAGCAACATGGGGACTAGCGGGGCCCGCACCGGGGAGCTGTTTTTT.

This clonotype was recorded a few times. V is TRBV11-3 and J is TRBJ2-6; D gene uncertain. The CDR3 covers 21 residues. Germline V CDR1 and CDR2: SGHNT, YENEEA. V dropped 4 bases and J dropped 0 bases, with 25 bases sitting between them. CDR3 DNA: TGTGCCAGCAGCTCCCGCCTGGGTAGGTTTACCCAACCCTCTGGGGCCAACGTCCTGACTTTC. Residues: CASSSRLGRFTQPSGANVLTF.

About this clonotype: Relative to the germline gene, one junction end is altered; a read error may explain this. The chain employs TRBV11-2 and TRBJ2-1, with 8 bases lining up with TRBD2. The CDR3 is 14 residues long. Germline V gene lookup returns CDR1 SGHAT and CDR2 FQNNGV. The CDR3 bases are TGTGCCAGCACCCCGGGACTAGGGGACGATGAGCGGTTCTTC. Amino acids: CASTPGLGDDERFF.

This clonotype was seen many times. The chain's CDR3 is CASSLWDPSTDTQYF. CDR3 DNA sequence: TGTGCCAGCAGCTTGTGGGATCCCAGCACAGATACGCAGTATTTT. The genes are TRBV7-8 and TRBJ2-3; no firm D call. V was trimmed by 3 bases and J by 0 bases, leaving 10 bases between them. This CDR3 is 15 amino acids long. CDR1 SGHVS and CDR2 FQNEAQ come from the germline V gene.

This clonotype was counted between two and nine times. This rearrangement joins TRBV20-1 to TRBJ1-2, with a possible D match to TRBD1 (5 bases). Per the germline V gene, CDR1 is DFQATT and CDR2 is SNEGSKA (reference sequence). This CDR3 region has 14 residues. Trimming left V 5 bases short and J 3 bases short, with 16 bases between. CDR3 loop: CSASEGYGYYGYTF. CDR3 DNA sequence: TGCAGTGCTTCAGAGGGGTACGGATACTATGGCTACACCTTC.

The rearrangement uses TRBV5-5 and TRBJ2-7, with 9 bases matching TRBD1. Germline-derived CDR1 and CDR2 are SGHKS and YYEKEE (reference sequence). The trim removed 2 bases at V and 6 bases at J, leaving 3 bases unmatched. This CDR3 comprises 13 residues. CDR3 sequence reads: CASSFTGGGEQYF. The CDR3 DNA reads as TGTGCCAGCAGCTTTACAGGGGGCGGCGAGCAGTACTTC.

This clonotype has at least ten counts. The chain carries TRBV5-1 and TRBJ2-3; 11 bases are a match to TRBD1. The J segment lost 3 bases and the V segment lost 5 bases, leaving 8 bases of the junction unmatched. CDR1 and CDR2 (germline): SGHRS, YFSETQ. The CDR3 sequence is 16 residues long. The CDR3 DNA reads TGCGCCAGCAGTCCGAAGGGACAGGGGGTGACAGATACGCAGTATTTT. Translating gives CASSPKGQGVTDTQYF.